A single sample is the source of the 13 T cell receptor beta chains below, sequenced in a study of identifying expanded T cells in peripheral blood. The table came from immunoSEQ multiplex PCR; TCRdb's copy has only in-frame clones and leaves some out. This sample carries about 110,000 clones, 88% of them seen once, and the ten largest clones take just under 8.5%. The sample was blood. All receptors come from a person aged 18 to 75 in good health.

This chain uses TRBV6-1 with TRBJ1-1; a weak D match, TRBD1 (6 bases). V gave up 5 bases and J gave up 7 bases, with 11 bases separating them. Germline-derived CDR1 and CDR2 are MNHNS and SASEGT. This CDR3 spans 12 amino acids. The chain's CDR3 is CASSLQGIEAFF. Written as DNA, the CDR3 is TGTGCCAGCAGTCTGCAGGGGATTGAAGCTTTCTTT.

The V gene is TRBV5-1, the J gene TRBJ1-3, with 9 bases matching TRBD1. Germline CDR1 is SGHRS and CDR2 is YFSETQ. After removal of 4 bases from V and 3 bases from J, the junction contained 8 bases not matched to a gene. CDR3 length: 16 residues. CDR3: CASSLTGGAVGNTIYF. CDR3 sequence (DNA): TGCGCCAGCAGCCTTACAGGGGGCGCGGTTGGAAACACCATATATTTT.

The chain links TRBV2 to TRBJ2-1, with 8 bases lining up with TRBD2. Germline V lookup: CDR1 SNHLY, CDR2 FYNNEI. V shed 6 bases and J 5 bases; nucleotides not matched to a gene: 9. The CDR3 runs to 15 residues. CDR3 protein: CASRAKAGEHNEQFF. The CDR3 DNA sequence: TGTGCCAGCAGGGCAAAAGCGGGAGAACACAATGAGCAGTTCTTC.

The genes are TRBV18 and TRBJ1-1; tentative D call: TRBD1 (6 bases). Germline lookup yields CDR1 KGHSH and CDR2 LQKENI. This CDR3 spans 14 amino acids. V lost 1 base and J 5 bases, leaving 11 bases between the germline ends. The CDR3 DNA follows: TGTGCCAGCTCACCACTGGGGGCGCCGACTGAAGCTTTCTTT. As protein: CASSPLGAPTEAFF.

CDR3 region: CASSTPGQTNTEAFF. DNA for the CDR3: TGTGCCAGTAGTACTCCGGGACAAACAAACACTGAAGCTTTCTTT. The V and J genes are TRBV19 and TRBJ1-1; TRBD1 might be the D (6 bases). CDR1 is LNHDA, CDR2 SQIVND, per germline (reference sequence). This CDR3 region has 15 residues. V shed 4 bases and J shed 2 bases, with 14 bases lying between them.

The table lists this clone with a few counts. This rearrangement joins TRBV14 to TRBJ2-2; 14 bases are shared with TRBD2. CDR3 length: 19 residues. Germline V gene lookup returns CDR1 SGHDN and CDR2 FVKESK. The J segment lost 1 base and the V segment lost 1 base, leaving 5 bases of the junction unmatched. CDR3 amino acids: CASSQVGLAGVRNTGELFF. The CDR3 bases are TGTGCCAGCAGCCAAGTGGGACTAGCGGGGGTGAGGAACACCGGGGAGCTGTTTTTT.

The chain has TRBV18 and TRBJ1-4, with 10 bases lining up with TRBD1. CDR3 length: 15 amino acids. The V and J ends lost 5 bases and 7 bases, in that order; junction bases with no gene match: 7. CDR1 is KGHSH, CDR2 LQKENI, per germline. This CDR3 is CASSTGTGVLEKLFF. CDR3 DNA sequence: TGTGCCAGCTCAACGGGGACAGGGGTACTTGAAAAACTGTTTTTT.

The chain combines TRBV27 with TRBJ2-7, with D unclear. The V end was cut by 5 bases, the J end by 2 bases, with 16 bases between. This CDR3 region has 15 residues. CDR1 is MNHEY and CDR2 is SMNVEV in the germline V gene (reference sequence). Written as DNA, the CDR3 is TGTGCCAGCAGTCCCAGTTGGCCCCCAACCTACGAGCAGTACTTC. The encoded protein is CASSPSWPPTYEQYF.

The chain uses TRBV7-3 and TRBJ2-3; D not certain. The germline V gene has CDR1 SGHTA and CDR2 FQGTGA. CDR3 length: 14 residues. V lost 1 base, J lost 0 bases, and 5 bases lay in between. CDR3 nucleotides: TGTGCCAGCAGCTTAATGGCTAGCACAGATACGCAGTATTTT. Its protein is CASSLMASTDTQYF.

This clone came up a few times. This chain joins TRBV7-6 and TRBJ1-2; D is undetermined. Germline V gives CDR1 SGHVS, CDR2 FNYEAQ. The CDR3 is 15 amino acids. Deletions cut 5 bases from V and 4 bases from J, with 17 bases between. CDR3 region: CASSLDITPLYGYTF. DNA for the CDR3: TGTGCCAGCAGCCTTGACATAACCCCCCTCTATGGCTACACCTTC. Full variable domain (rest looked up from reference TRBV7-6 and TRBJ1-2): GAGVSQSPRYKVTKRGQDVALRCDPISGHVSLYWYRQALGQGPEFLTYFNYEAQQDKSGLPNDRFSAERPEGSISTLTIQRTEQRDSAMYRCASSLDITPLYGYTFGSGTRLTVV.

This chain joins TRBV6-5 and TRBJ1-2, with TRBD1 as a possible D gene (6 bases). Germline CDR1 is MNHEY and CDR2 is SVGAGI. The CDR3 contains 14 residues. V shed 7 bases and J shed 3 bases, with 15 bases lying between them. The CDR3 is CASKSPGAHYGYTF. As DNA, the CDR3 is TGTGCCAGCAAAAGCCCAGGGGCGCACTATGGCTACACCTTC.

This sequence joins TRBV10-3 and TRBJ2-5, with TRBD1 as a possible D gene (6 bases). Germline CDR1 reads ENHRY; CDR2 reads SYGVKD. The CDR3 length is 14 residues. The ends were cut back, 2 bases at V and 4 bases at J, with 11 bases in the middle. CDR3 amino acids: CAISETRGRETQYF. In DNA form, the CDR3 reads TGTGCCATCAGTGAGACTAGGGGGAGAGAGACCCAGTACTTC.

The chain couples TRBV28 to TRBJ1-4; D remains ambiguous. Germline-derived CDR1 and CDR2 are MDHEN and SYDVKM. V was pared by 2 bases and J by 3 bases, with 7 bases between. The length of the CDR3 is 14 residues. This CDR3 is CASSLVGPNEKLFF. In DNA, the CDR3 is TGTGCCAGCAGTTTAGTCGGCCCTAATGAAAAACTGTTTTTT.